A selection of T cell receptor beta chains follows, all from one sample in a study of cytomegalovirus exposure and HLA in healthy donors. Using immunoSEQ multiplex PCR, the repertoire was profiled, and TCRdb retains in-frame clones only, with some absent. The sample shows about 160,000 clones, approximately 88% of them seen only once. Material for sequencing was PBMCs. The receptors originated from a boy younger than 10 in good health and CMV-seronegative. Each CDR3 is given with its conserved first and last residue. A D gene is named only where the DNA matches it firmly. Size tells how often a clone was seen (once, few, many) or the class of an expanded clone, and some rows leave it out.

J gene | D gene | clone size | V gene | CDR3 protein | CDR3 DNA
TRBJ2-1 | TRBD2 | NA | TRBV9 | CASSVGGSPGGVQAEQFF | TGTGCCAGCAGCGTAGGGGGCTCTCCGGGAGGAGTACAGGCTGAGCAGTTCTTC
TRBJ1-5 | NA | few | TRBV5-1 | CASSPGGGGAAYNQPQHF | TGCGCCAGCAGCCCGGGGGGCGGGGGGGCGGCATACAATCAGCCCCAGCATTTT
TRBJ2-1 | NA | NA | TRBV7-8 | CASSHRDNYNEQFF | TGTGCCAGCAGCCACCGGGACAACTACAATGAGCAGTTCTTC
TRBJ2-1 | NA | NA | TRBV7-9 | CASSPLDEQFF | TGTGCCAGCAGCCCCCTTGATGAGCAGTTCTTC
TRBJ2-5 | NA | NA | TRBV7-2 | CASSPAQRNQETQYF | TGTGCCAGCAGCCCAGCCCAGCGGAACCAAGAGACCCAGTACTTC
TRBJ1-5 | TRBD1 | NA | TRBV5-6 | CASSNDRDQPQHF | TGTGCCAGCAGCAACGACAGGGATCAGCCCCAGCATTTT
TRBJ1-1 | NA | NA | TRBV14 | CASSPQLSNTEAFF | TGTGCCAGCAGCCCCCAGTTATCGAACACTGAAGCTTTCTTT
TRBJ2-2 | NA | NA | TRBV4-3 | CASSQGTGAITGELFF | TGCGCCAGCAGCCAAGGGACGGGAGCGATCACCGGGGAGCTGTTTTTT
TRBJ1-6 | TRBD1 | NA | TRBV30 | CAWSVATGNSPLHF | TGTGCCTGGAGTGTTGCGACAGGGAATTCACCCCTCCACTTT
TRBJ1-6 | NA | NA | TRBV7-2 | CASSLARGVTGRLNSPLHF | TGTGCCAGCAGCTTAGCGCGGGGGGTGACAGGAAGACTAAATTCACCCCTCCACTTT
TRBJ2-5 | NA | NA | TRBV11-2 | CASRVGGLETQYF | TGTGCCAGCAGAGTCGGGGGGCTAGAGACCCAGTACTTC
TRBJ1-1 | NA | NA | TRBV5-1 | CASSYGRDTEAFF | TGCGCCAGCAGCTATGGGCGGGACACTGAAGCTTTCTTT
TRBJ2-7 | TRBD1 | NA | TRBV27 | CASSVQGLDEQYF | TGTGCCAGCAGCGTACAGGGGCTGGACGAGCAGTACTTC
TRBJ2-3 | NA | NA | TRBV30 | CAWSGTGTDTQYF | TGTGCCTGGAGCGGGACTGGTACCGATACGCAGTATTTT
TRBJ2-7 | NA | NA | TRBV7-2 | CASSSPGMSPSEQYF | TGTGCCAGCAGCTCCCCAGGGATGAGTCCGTCCGAGCAGTACTTC
TRBJ1-5 | TRBD1 | NA | TRBV18 | CASSLRTGYQPQHF | TGTGCCAGCTCACTAAGGACAGGGTATCAGCCCCAGCATTTT
TRBJ1-2 | NA | NA | TRBV9 | CASSVHCYTF | TGTGCCAGCAGCGTACACTGCTACACCTTC
TRBJ2-1 | TRBD2 | NA | TRBV5-1 | CASSLGTSGRSQFF | TGCGCCAGCAGCCTCGGGACTAGCGGGAGGTCGCAGTTCTTC
TRBJ2-5 | TRBD2 | NA | TRBV11-2 | CASSLRGRETRETQYF | TGTGCCAGCAGCTTACGTGGGCGGGAGACTAGGGAGACCCAGTACTTC
TRBJ2-7 | TRBD2 | NA | TRBV30 | CAWAGTSHYEQYF | TGTGCCTGGGCTGGGACTAGCCACTACGAGCAGTACTTC
TRBJ2-2 | NA | NA | TRBV5-1 | CASSPRQAANTGELFF | TGCGCCAGCAGCCCTAGACAGGCCGCGAACACCGGGGAGCTGTTTTTT
TRBJ2-7 | NA | NA | TRBV5-1 | CASSLVGSSYEQYF | TGCGCCAGCAGCTTGGTTGGCTCCTCCTACGAGCAGTACTTC
TRBJ1-2 | NA | NA | TRBV30 | CAWTQTANYGYTF | TGTGCCTGGACCCAGACAGCTAACTATGGCTACACCTTC
TRBJ1-4 | NA | once | TRBV28 | CASSITDGQLVNEKLFF | TGTGCCAGCAGTATCACGGATGGGCAGCTCGTAAATGAAAAACTGTTTTTT
TRBJ1-4 | NA | NA | TRBV25-1 | CASSEGEKLFF | TGTGCCAGCTCCGAGGGCGAAAAACTGTTTTTT
TRBJ1-2 | NA | NA | TRBV6-5 | CASTSGHGYTF | TGTGCCAGCACCTCAGGGCATGGCTACACCTTC
TRBJ2-5 | NA | NA | TRBV30 | CARSAGALQETQYF | TGTGCCCGGTCCGCGGGGGCCCTCCAAGAGACCCAGTACTTC
TRBJ1-5 | NA | NA | TRBV11-2 | CASSLASRKGGNQPQHF | TGTGCCAGCAGCTTAGCATCGAGGAAAGGAGGGAATCAGCCCCAGCATTTT
TRBJ2-5 | NA | once | TRBV5-4 | CASSLTGGGFGETQYF | TGTGCCAGCAGCTTAACAGGGGGGGGCTTTGGAGAGACCCAGTACTTC
TRBJ2-1 | TRBD2 | NA | TRBV6-1 | CASSAARGALDEQFF | TGTGCCAGCAGTGCGGCGCGGGGGGCCTTAGATGAGCAGTTCTTC
TRBJ2-5 | TRBD2 | NA | TRBV10-3 | CAISRTSQETQYF | TGTGCCATCAGCCGGACTAGTCAAGAGACCCAGTACTTC
TRBJ1-5 | NA | few | TRBV29-1 | CSVSPGANQPQHF | TGCAGCGTGAGCCCAGGGGCGAATCAGCCCCAGCATTTT
TRBJ1-6 | TRBD1 | few | TRBV19 | CASSTPGQGTSSYNSPLHF | TGTGCCAGTAGTACCCCAGGACAGGGGACCAGCTCCTATAATTCACCCCTCCACTTT
TRBJ2-1 | TRBD2 | NA | TRBV7-8 | CASSPLVGTSGMGEQFF | TGTGCCAGCAGCCCCTTGGTTGGGACTAGCGGGATGGGTGAGCAGTTCTTC
TRBJ1-6 | TRBD1 | NA | TRBV6-6 | CASSWEQGVSPLHF | TGTGCCAGCAGTTGGGAACAGGGGGTTTCACCCCTCCACTTT
TRBJ1-4 | NA | NA | TRBV5-1 | CASRGQGNEKLFF | TGCGCCAGCAGAGGGCAGGGTAATGAAAAACTGTTTTTT
TRBJ1-3 | TRBD1 | once | TRBV4-3 | CASSHPGTGGNAIYF | TGCGCCAGCAGCCACCCCGGGACAGGTGGAAACGCCATATATTTT
TRBJ1-6 | NA | NA | TRBV5-1 | CASSLGGVENSPLHF | TGCGCCAGCAGCTTGGGGGGAGTTGAGAATTCACCCCTCCACTTT
TRBJ1-2 | NA | NA | TRBV14 | CASSQFRTNFYGYTF | TGTGCCAGCAGCCAATTCCGGACAAATTTCTATGGCTACACCTTC
TRBJ1-2 | NA | once | TRBV7-2 | CASSRGERYTF | TGTGCCAGCAGCCGGGGGGAACGCTACACCTTC
TRBJ1-1 | NA | NA | TRBV6-6 | CASSYDLTGGGTF | TGTGCCAGCAGTTACGACCTGACTGGCGGGGGTACCTTT
TRBJ1-5 | NA | NA | TRBV2 | CASMISTSQPQHF | TGTGCCAGCATGATATCGACTTCTCAGCCCCAGCATTTT
TRBJ1-2 | NA | NA | TRBV4-3 | CASSQEMGEYGYTF | TGCGCCAGCAGCCAAGAAATGGGAGAGTATGGCTACACCTTC
TRBJ2-1 | TRBD2 | NA | TRBV5-1 | CASSLGLAGINEQFF | TGCGCCAGCAGCTTGGGGCTAGCGGGGATAAATGAGCAGTTCTTC
TRBJ2-5 | TRBD1 | once | TRBV5-5 | CASSKDRAGVAQYF | TGTGCCAGCAGCAAGGACAGGGCCGGTGTGGCCCAGTACTTC
TRBJ2-1 | TRBD1 | NA | TRBV6-5 | CASTRRGQENEQFF | TGTGCCAGCACCCGCAGGGGGCAAGAGAATGAGCAGTTCTTC
TRBJ2-1 | NA | NA | TRBV5-6 | CASSLQGAGINNEQFF | TGTGCCAGCAGCTTACAGGGAGCGGGGATTAACAATGAGCAGTTCTTC
TRBJ2-1 | NA | NA | TRBV19 | CASSLFRDFNNEQFF | TGTGCCAGTAGCCTGTTCCGGGACTTTAACAATGAGCAGTTCTTC
TRBJ1-4 | NA | once | TRBV30 | CAWSKGGYATNEKLFF | TGTGCCTGGAGTAAAGGCGGTTATGCAACTAATGAAAAACTGTTTTTT
TRBJ2-1 | TRBD2 | NA | TRBV18 | CASSPPKLAGGPSEQFF | TGTGCCAGCTCACCACCAAAACTAGCGGGGGGGCCTAGTGAGCAGTTCTTC